The 8 T cell receptor beta chains given below trace back to one sample, sequenced in a study of cytomegalovirus exposure and HLA in healthy donors. PCR amplification relied on 60 Vbeta primers (plus 13 Jbeta primers). The data were produced by immunoSEQ multiplex PCR, yet TCRdb's version contains in-frame clones alone and is incomplete. The repertoire holds around 130,000 clones, with about 8.5% as singletons. The sample taken for sequencing was PBMCs. These receptor sequences come from a man in his forties or fifties in good health and CMV-seronegative.

The chain uses TRBV19 and TRBJ2-1; 9 bases map to TRBD2. The CDR3 is made up of 18 amino acids. CDR1 and CDR2 from the germline V gene are LNHDA and SQIVND (reference sequence). J was trimmed by 3 bases and V by 5 bases; bases with no gene match: 14. The DNA of the CDR3 is TGTGCCAGTAGTGTTCCTTCGGGTAGCGGGGGCGACTACAATGAGCAGTTCTTC. Its protein product is CASSVPSGSGGDYNEQFF.

The chain employs TRBV6-1 and TRBJ2-2; the D gene is possibly TRBD2 (5 bases). There are 15 residues in the CDR3. Between the trimmed V and J ends, which lost 10 bases and 0 bases, there was a span of 15 bases. CDR1 and CDR2 from the germline V gene are MNHNS and SASEGT. CDR3 in DNA: TGTGCCACCCGGGATTTCGGTCCGAACACCGGGGAGCTGTTTTTT. Its translation is CATRDFGPNTGELFF.

This chain connects TRBV30 to TRBJ1-1; no definite D call. The CDR3 contains 10 residues. Deletions cut 3 bases from V and 4 bases from J, with 3 bases between. In germline, CDR1 is GTSNPN, CDR2 SVGIG (reference sequence). The CDR3, as DNA: TGTGCCTGGAGCAGCACTGAAGCTTTCTTT. Translation gives CAWSSTEAFF.

This clone was seen a handful of times. This chain joins TRBV6-5 and TRBJ2-1; 9 bases fit TRBD1. This CDR3 comprises 16 residues. Germline V gene lookup returns CDR1 MNHEY and CDR2 SVGAGI. J lost 3 bases, V lost 2 bases, and 5 bases had no gene match. CDR3 protein: CASSYGQGSVYNEQFF. CDR3 coding DNA: TGTGCCAGCAGTTACGGACAGGGGTCCGTCTACAATGAGCAGTTCTTC.

This sequence joins TRBV7-9 and TRBJ1-1, with D possibly being TRBD1 (5 bases). V gave up 1 base and J gave up 11 bases, with 14 bases separating them. Germline V gene lookup returns CDR1 SEHNR and CDR2 FQNEAQ (reference sequence). The CDR3 consists of 13 residues. CDR3 nucleotide sequence: TGTGCCAGCAGCTTAGGAGGTCAGGGTGAGGCTTTCTTT. The encoded protein is CASSLGGQGEAFF.

This clone was found a few times. V and J are TRBV15 and TRBJ1-1; maybe TRBD1 (5 bases). Deletions cut 5 bases from V and 1 base from J, with 14 bases between. Germline lookup yields CDR1 LNHNV and CDR2 YYDKDF (reference sequence). The CDR3 sequence is 15 residues long. The CDR3: CATSPKAGGNTEAFF. CDR3 in DNA: TGTGCCACCAGCCCTAAAGCCGGGGGGAACACTGAAGCTTTCTTT.

The chain is built from TRBV6-6 and TRBJ1-6, with D possibly TRBD1 on 6 matching bases. Germline lookup yields CDR1 MNHNY and CDR2 SVGAGI (reference sequence). The CDR3 loop spans 15 amino acids. V was trimmed by 3 bases and J by 9 bases, leaving 15 bases between them. The CDR3: CASSYGGGAGSPLHF. The DNA for the CDR3 is TGTGCCAGCAGTTATGGCGGGGGCGCCGGTTCACCCCTCCACTTT.

The chain carries TRBV7-9 and TRBJ1-1, with D perhaps matching TRBD1 (5 bases). Germline lookup yields CDR1 SEHNR and CDR2 FQNEAQ (reference sequence). The CDR3 is 15 amino acids. Between the trimmed V and J ends, which lost 5 bases and 1 base, there was a span of 14 bases. CDR3 bases: TGTGCCAGCAGCCCCACAATGACAGCGAACACTGAAGCTTTCTTT. Protein: CASSPTMTANTEAFF.